Shown below are 23 T cell receptor beta chains from a single sample sequenced in a study of regulatory T cells in long-lasting Graves disease. Time point noted: newly diagnosed GD, antithyroid drugs for less than 3 months. RNA extracted from PBMCs served as the sequencing template. CDR3-region Arm-PCR and iRepertoire HTBI primers produced the TCR beta libraries. One entry per CDR3 protein, called by TCRdb with MiXCR from the multiplex PCR reads. The repertoire consists of about 350,000 distinct CDR3 sequences, with around 15% occurring once and the leading ten covering 20%. The data were also submitted as part of a second study, on T cells in Graves' hyperthyroidism and ophthalmopathy.

Sequenced material: peripheral blood mononuclear cells (PBMCs), taken at new diagnosis, from a patient treated with antithyroid drugs. The receptor set was obtained from a woman between 18 and 30 years old with Graves disease.

This clonotype was seen a few times. V usage is TRBV5-1 and J usage is TRBJ1-2; no clear D gene. The germline V gene has CDR1 SGHRS and CDR2 YFSETQ. Trimming stripped 0 bases from V and 1 base from J, with 13 bases between. This CDR3 is 16 amino acids long. Here the CDR3 DNA reads TGCGCCAGCAGCTTGGTCTTCCGCTACCTTAACTATGGCTACACCTTC. Residues: CASSLVFRYLNYGYTF.

The table lists this clonotype with a few counts. The chain links TRBV11-2 to TRBJ2-1; 10 bases are shared with TRBD2. J was trimmed by 8 bases and V by 2 bases; bases with no gene match: 12. CDR1 is SGHAT and CDR2 is FQNNGV in the germline V gene. This CDR3 comprises 17 residues. CDR3 DNA: TGTGCCAGCAGCTTAAATCGTATAACTAGCGGGACCGATGAGCAGTTCTTC. Translating gives CASSLNRITSGTDEQFF.

This clonotype appeared many times. V gene TRBV18 combines with J gene TRBJ2-7; D gene ambiguous. Germline assignment: CDR1 KGHSH and CDR2 LQKENI. The CDR3 is 15 residues long. Trimming shortened V by 0 bases and J by 2 bases, and 11 bases separated the two germline ends. This CDR3 reads CASSPPSRFAYEQYF. The CDR3 nucleotides are TGTGCCAGCTCACCACCGTCCAGGTTTGCCTACGAGCAGTACTTC.

This CDR3 reads CASSYSDYGYTF. CDR3 bases: TGTGCCAGCAGTTACTCGGACTATGGCTACACCTTC. The J gene is TRBJ1-2, the V gene TRBV6-2 or TRBV6-3; unclear D gene. CDR1 is MNHEY and CDR2 is SVGEGT in the germline V gene. Trimming cost V 0 bases and J 3 bases, with 2 bases left between them. This CDR3 has 12 amino acids.

Ten or more counts support this clonotype. This sequence joins TRBV29-1 and TRBJ2-7, with D possibly being TRBD1 (6 bases). CDR1 and CDR2 from the germline V gene are SQVTM and ANQGSEA. The CDR3 is 10 amino acids. The CDR3 nucleotides read TGCAGTTGTGGGGGCAACGAGCAGTACTTC. It is translated as CSCGGNEQYF.

This clonotype was counted at least ten times. The chain's CDR3 is CASSQGSSGGETQYF. The CDR3 DNA reads TGTGCCAGCAGCCAAGGTTCTAGCGGGGGTGAGACCCAGTACTTC. The V and J genes are TRBV3-1 and TRBJ2-5; 10 bases agree with TRBD2. The junction had 4 bases not matched to a gene; V was cut back by 1 base and J by 5 bases. Germline CDR1 reads LGHDT; CDR2 reads YNNKEL (reference sequence). This CDR3 has 15 amino acids.

This clonotype was seen at least ten times. The chain carries TRBV18 and TRBJ1-2, with no clear D. Germline V gene lookup returns CDR1 KGHSH and CDR2 LQKENI. The V and J ends lost 3 bases and 1 base respectively, with 6 bases between them. The CDR3 consists of 13 residues. The CDR3 DNA reads TGTGCCAGCTCACCTGCCCTTAACTATGGCTACACCTTC. Protein sequence: CASSPALNYGYTF.

The table lists this clonotype with a few counts. V usage is TRBV20-1 and J usage is TRBJ2-3; 13 nucleotides line up with TRBD2. The CDR3 consists of 17 residues. Trimming at V came to 6 bases and at J to 1 base, leaving 10 bases not matched to a gene. The germline V gene encodes CDR1 DFQATT and CDR2 SNEGSKA (reference sequence). The CDR3 region is CSAHRTSGGVGTDTQYF. The DNA of the CDR3 is TGCAGTGCCCATAGGACTAGCGGGGGCGTGGGCACAGATACGCAGTATTTT.

The table lists this clonotype with many counts. The CDR3 sequence is CSAKRVRETQYF. DNA for the CDR3: TGCAGTGCCAAAAGGGTCCGGGAGACCCAGTACTTC. The gene calls are TRBV20-1 and TRBJ2-5, with D unclear. The CDR3 has 12 residues. The V gene's germline CDR1 is DFQATT and CDR2 SNEGSKA (reference sequence). The germline V and J ends were trimmed by 6 bases and 5 bases, with 13 bases remaining between them.

The chain combines TRBV4-1 with TRBJ2-3; 8 nucleotides match TRBD2. The J call may be mistaken, given a closer DNA end match to TRBJ2-7. Germline CDR1 reads MGHRA; CDR2 reads YSYEKL. CDR3 size: 16 residues. CDR3 residues: CASSQGLAGSFYEQYF. The CDR3 DNA sequence: TGCGCCAGCAGCCAAGGCCTAGCGGGCTCTTTCTACGAGCAGTACTTC.

This clonotype was found a few times. This chain uses TRBV5-1 with TRBJ2-5, with TRBD2 matching 9 bases. The V segment lost 0 bases and the J segment 1 base; nucleotides outside the gene matches: 1. Germline V lookup: CDR1 SGHRS, CDR2 YFSETQ. This CDR3 has 15 amino acids. The CDR3: CASSLGGGAQETQYF. The CDR3, as DNA: TGCGCCAGCAGCTTGGGCGGGGGGGCCCAAGAGACCCAGTACTTC.

In its sample, this clonotype was seen many times. This chain joins TRBV6-2 or TRBV6-3 and TRBJ2-2, with D perhaps being TRBD1 or TRBD2 (5 bases each). From germline, CDR1 is MNHEY and CDR2 SVGEGT. This CDR3 is built from 16 residues. The V end was cut by 0 bases, the J end by 5 bases, with 13 bases between. The CDR3 loop is CASSYSGTLKTGELFF. The CDR3 nucleotides read TGTGCCAGCAGTTACTCGGGGACGTTAAAAACCGGGGAGCTGTTTTTT.

This clonotype was found many times. This chain links TRBV18 with TRBJ1-2; 9 positions agree with TRBD1. In germline, CDR1 is KGHSH, CDR2 LQKENI. This CDR3 region has 14 residues. Germline trimming cut 4 bases from V and 5 bases from J; bases unmatched to any gene: 5. The DNA for the CDR3 is TGTGCCAGCTCACAGGGGACAGGGACGTATGGCTACACCTTC. This codes for CASSQGTGTYGYTF.

This clonotype showed up many times. The chain combines TRBV5-1 with TRBJ2-1, with 11 bases that match TRBD2. CDR3 size: 14 residues. The V gene end was trimmed by 6 bases and the J gene end by 7 bases; junction bases not matched to a gene: 6. CDR1 is SGHRS and CDR2 is YFSETQ in the germline V gene. The CDR3 coding sequence is TGCGCCAGCACCATTAGCGGGGGGGATAATGAGCAGTTCTTC. Its protein is CASTISGGDNEQFF.

This clonotype was counted ten times or more. This chain uses TRBV11-1 with TRBJ1-1; D is possibly TRBD1 (5 bases). CDR3 length: 13 residues. The germline V gene has CDR1 SGHAT and CDR2 FQDESV (reference sequence). V was pared by 4 bases and J by 6 bases, with 12 bases between. The CDR3 DNA follows: TGTGCCAGCAGCTATGGGGGGAGGGCTGAAGCTTTCTTT. Its protein product is CASSYGGRAEAFF.

The table lists this clonotype with a few counts. This rearrangement joins TRBV10-3 to TRBJ1-1, with D tentatively TRBD1 (5 bases). CDR3 length: 13 amino acids. The V end lost 6 bases, the J end lost 2 bases, and 10 bases lay between the germline ends. The germline CDR1 and CDR2 sequences are ENHRY and SYGVKD. This CDR3 reads CAISGTENTEAFF. The CDR3 nucleotides read TGTGCCATCAGCGGGACGGAAAACACTGAAGCTTTCTTT.

This clonotype was detected only a few times. V usage is TRBV24-1 and J usage is TRBJ2-5, with 7 bases fitting TRBD2. J gave up 1 base and V 4 bases, and 5 bases lay outside the gene matches. Per germline, CDR1 KGHDR and CDR2 SFDVKD. The CDR3 contains 15 residues. The CDR3 DNA follows: TGTGCCACCAGTGACCAGACTAGCTTCCAAGAGACCCAGTACTTC. It specifies CATSDQTSFQETQYF.

This clonotype has ten or more counts. This sequence joins TRBV7-2 and TRBJ2-7; tentatively, D is TRBD1 (5 bases). The CDR3 covers 14 residues. The V end was cut by 0 bases, the J end by 2 bases, with 8 bases between. Germline V lookup: CDR1 SGHTA, CDR2 FQGNSA. The CDR3 bases are TGTGCCAGCAGCTTAGCGCAGGGCCCCTACGAGCAGTACTTC. This codes for CASSLAQGPYEQYF. Based on the CDR3 plus reference TRBV7-2 and TRBJ2-7, the full variable domain is GAGVSQSPSNKVTEKGKDVELRCDPISGHTALYWYRQSLGQGLEFLIYFQGNSAPDKSGLPSDRFSAERTGGSVSTLTIQRTQQEDSAVYLCASSLAQGPYEQYFGPGTRLTVT.

This clonotype was found many times. V is TRBV11-2 and J is TRBJ2-4, with 7 bases aligning to TRBD2. This CDR3 has 17 amino acids. V lost 1 base and J lost 0; bases outside the gene matches: 6. Germline loops: CDR1 SGHAT, CDR2 FQNNGV. The CDR3 nucleotides read TGTGCCAGCAGCTTAGCATCTAGCGGAATAGCCAAAAACATTCAGTACTTC. Amino acids: CASSLASSGIAKNIQYF.

V and J are TRBV19 and TRBJ2-3, with D hard to call. The CDR3 runs 14 residues. V was pared by 3 bases and J by 2 bases, with 9 bases between. The germline CDR1 and CDR2 sequences are LNHDA and SQIVND (reference sequence). The CDR3 DNA reads TGTGCCAGTAGTATGGGCCAGTACACAGATACGCAGTATTTT. This translates into CASSMGQYTDTQYF.

There are many counts of this clonotype. This chain connects TRBV6-1 to TRBJ2-7; D not certain. CDR3 length: 11 residues. Trimming cost V 3 bases and J 3 bases, with 3 bases left between them. Looked up from germline, CDR1 is MNHNS and CDR2 is SASEGT. The CDR3 DNA sequence: TGTGCCAGCAGTGACAACTACGAGCAGTACTTC. Protein: CASSDNYEQYF.

This clonotype was observed at least ten times. This chain uses TRBV11-2 with TRBJ2-3, with a tentative D call TRBD2 (5 bases). Trimming cost V 3 bases and J 4 bases, with 20 bases left between them. CDR3 size: 17 residues. Germline assignment: CDR1 SGHAT and CDR2 FQNNGV. The CDR3 spells CASSLVGGSRIADTQYF. The CDR3 DNA reads as TGTGCCAGCAGCTTGGTCGGAGGAAGTAGGATCGCAGATACGCAGTATTTT.

This clonotype was recorded many times. The chain uses TRBV28 and TRBJ2-7; weak D call: TRBD2 (6 bases). CDR3 length: 15 residues. The V gene lost 2 bases and the J gene lost 2 bases, with 13 bases spanning the gap. Per germline, CDR1 MDHEN and CDR2 SYDVKM. The chain's CDR3 is CASSLDGTYTYEQYF. Here the CDR3 DNA reads TGTGCCAGCAGTTTAGACGGGACTTATACCTACGAGCAGTACTTC.